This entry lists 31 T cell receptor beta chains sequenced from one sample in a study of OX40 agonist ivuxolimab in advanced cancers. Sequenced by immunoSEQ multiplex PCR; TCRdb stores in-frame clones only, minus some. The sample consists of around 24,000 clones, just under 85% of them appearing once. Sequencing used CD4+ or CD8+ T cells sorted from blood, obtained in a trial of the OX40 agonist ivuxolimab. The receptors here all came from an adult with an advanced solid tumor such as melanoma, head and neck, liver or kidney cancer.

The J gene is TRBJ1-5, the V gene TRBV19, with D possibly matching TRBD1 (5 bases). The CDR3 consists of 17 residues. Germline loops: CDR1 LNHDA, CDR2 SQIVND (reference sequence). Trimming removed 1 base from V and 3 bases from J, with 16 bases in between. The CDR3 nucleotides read TGTGCCAGTAGTATAGGAGCTGGCAGGGAAGTCAATCAGCCCCAGCATTTT. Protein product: CASSIGAGREVNQPQHF.

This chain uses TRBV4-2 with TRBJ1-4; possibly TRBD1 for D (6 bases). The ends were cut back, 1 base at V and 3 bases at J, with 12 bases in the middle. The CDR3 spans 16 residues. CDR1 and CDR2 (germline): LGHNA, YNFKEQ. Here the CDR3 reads CASSQGWGQANEKLFF. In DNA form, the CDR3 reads TGTGCCAGCAGCCAAGGGTGGGGGCAGGCTAATGAAAAACTGTTTTTT.

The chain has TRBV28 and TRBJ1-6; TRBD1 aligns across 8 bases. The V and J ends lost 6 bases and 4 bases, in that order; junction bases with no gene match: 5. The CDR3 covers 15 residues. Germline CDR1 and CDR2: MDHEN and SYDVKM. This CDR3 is CASSPGGGYNSPLHF. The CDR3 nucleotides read TGTGCCAGCAGCCCAGGGGGCGGTTATAATTCACCCCTCCACTTT.

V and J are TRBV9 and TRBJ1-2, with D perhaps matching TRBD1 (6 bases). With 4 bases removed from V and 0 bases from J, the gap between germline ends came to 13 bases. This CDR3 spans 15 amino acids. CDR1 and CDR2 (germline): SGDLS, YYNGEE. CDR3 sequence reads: CASSSPGEPNYGYTF. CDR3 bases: TGTGCCAGCAGCTCCCCAGGGGAGCCTAACTATGGCTACACCTTC.

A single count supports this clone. CDR3 amino acids: CASSLGLAGVEETQYF. The CDR3, as DNA: TGTGCCAGCAGCCTCGGACTAGCGGGAGTAGAGGAGACCCAGTACTTC. The gene calls are TRBV7-3 and TRBJ2-5, with 13 bases lining up with TRBD2. Looked up from germline, CDR1 is SGHTA and CDR2 is FQGTGA. This CDR3 contains 16 residues. The trim removed 5 bases at V and 5 bases at J, leaving 8 bases unmatched.

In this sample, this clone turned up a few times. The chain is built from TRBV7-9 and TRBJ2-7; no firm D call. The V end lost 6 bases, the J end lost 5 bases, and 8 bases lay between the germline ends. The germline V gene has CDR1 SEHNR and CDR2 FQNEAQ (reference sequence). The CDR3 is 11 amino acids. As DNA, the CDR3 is TGTGCCAGCAGGTTCGGTAACGAGCAGTACTTC. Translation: CASRFGNEQYF. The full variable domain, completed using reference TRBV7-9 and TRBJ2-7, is DTGVSQNPRHKITKRGQNVTFRCDPISEHNRLYWYRQTLGQGPEFLTYFQNEAQLEKSRLLSDRFSAERPKGSFSTLEIQRTEQGDSAMYLCASRFGNEQYFGPGTRLTVT.

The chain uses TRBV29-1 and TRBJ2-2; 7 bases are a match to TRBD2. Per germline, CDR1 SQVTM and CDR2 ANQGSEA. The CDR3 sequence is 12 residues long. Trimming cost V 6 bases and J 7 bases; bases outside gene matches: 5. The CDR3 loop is CSVLGGNGELFF. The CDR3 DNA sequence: TGCAGCGTCCTGGGGGGGAACGGGGAGCTGTTTTTT.

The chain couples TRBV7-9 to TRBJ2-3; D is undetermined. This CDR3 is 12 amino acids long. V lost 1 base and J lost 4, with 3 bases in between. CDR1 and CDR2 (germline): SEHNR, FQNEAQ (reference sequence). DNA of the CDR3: TGTGCCAGCAGCTTAGGACCAGATACGCAGTATTTT. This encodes CASSLGPDTQYF.

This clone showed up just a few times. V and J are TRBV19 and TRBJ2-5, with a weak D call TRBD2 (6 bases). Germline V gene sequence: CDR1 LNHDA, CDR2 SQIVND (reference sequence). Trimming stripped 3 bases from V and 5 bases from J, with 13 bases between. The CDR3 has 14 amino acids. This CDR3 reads CASSIYPSGETQYF. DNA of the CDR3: TGTGCCAGTAGTATCTACCCCAGCGGGGAGACCCAGTACTTC.

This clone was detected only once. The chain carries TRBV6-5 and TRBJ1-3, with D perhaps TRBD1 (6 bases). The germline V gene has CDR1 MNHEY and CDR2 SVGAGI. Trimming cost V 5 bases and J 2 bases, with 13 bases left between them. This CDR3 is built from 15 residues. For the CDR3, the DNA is TGTGCCAGCAGTCCAACCCAGGGGACTGGAAACACCATATATTTT. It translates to CASSPTQGTGNTIYF.

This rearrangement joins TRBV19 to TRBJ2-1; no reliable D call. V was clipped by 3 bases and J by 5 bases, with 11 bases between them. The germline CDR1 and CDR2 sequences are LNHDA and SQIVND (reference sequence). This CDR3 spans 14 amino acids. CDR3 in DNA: TGTGCCAGTAGTATCTGGGCGATCAACAATGAGCAGTTCTTC. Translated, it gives CASSIWAINNEQFF.

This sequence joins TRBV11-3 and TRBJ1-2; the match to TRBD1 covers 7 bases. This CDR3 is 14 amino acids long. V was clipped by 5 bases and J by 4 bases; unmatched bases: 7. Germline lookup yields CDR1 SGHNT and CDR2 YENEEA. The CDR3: CASSRRTGTYGYTF. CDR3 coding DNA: TGTGCCAGCAGCCGCCGGACAGGTACCTATGGCTACACCTTC. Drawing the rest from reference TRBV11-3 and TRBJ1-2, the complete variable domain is EAGVVQSPRYKIIEKKQPVAFWCNPISGHNTLYWYLQNLGQGPELLIRYENEEAVDDSQLPKDRFSAERLKGVDSTLKIQPAELGDSAVYLCASSRRTGTYGYTFGSGTRLTVV.

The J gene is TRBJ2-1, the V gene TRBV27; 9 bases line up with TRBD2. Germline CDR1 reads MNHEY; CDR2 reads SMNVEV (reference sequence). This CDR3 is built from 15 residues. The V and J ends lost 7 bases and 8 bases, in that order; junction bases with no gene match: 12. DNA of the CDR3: TGTGCCAGCAACACAATAGCGGGGGATGTGGATGAGCAGTTCTTC. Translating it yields CASNTIAGDVDEQFF.

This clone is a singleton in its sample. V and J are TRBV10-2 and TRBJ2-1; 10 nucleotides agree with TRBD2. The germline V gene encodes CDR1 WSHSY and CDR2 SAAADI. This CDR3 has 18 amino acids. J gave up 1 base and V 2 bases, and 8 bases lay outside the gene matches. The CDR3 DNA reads TGCGCCAGCAGTGAGGGGTGGCCTAGCGGGAGTTCCTACAATGAGCAGTTCTTC. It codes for CASSEGWPSGSSYNEQFF.

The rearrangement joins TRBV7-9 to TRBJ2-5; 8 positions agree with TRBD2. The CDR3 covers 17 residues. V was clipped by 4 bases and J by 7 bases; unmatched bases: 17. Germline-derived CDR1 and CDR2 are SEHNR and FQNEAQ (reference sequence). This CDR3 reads CASSSPRGDAGGGTQYF. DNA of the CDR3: TGTGCCAGCAGCTCCCCTCGGGGTGATGCGGGAGGTGGGACCCAGTACTTC.

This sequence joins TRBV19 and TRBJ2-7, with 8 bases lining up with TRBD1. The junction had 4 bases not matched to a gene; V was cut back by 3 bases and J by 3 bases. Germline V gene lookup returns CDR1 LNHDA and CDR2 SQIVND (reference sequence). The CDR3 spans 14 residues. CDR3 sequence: CASSIWGQDYEQYF. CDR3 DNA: TGTGCCAGTAGTATCTGGGGACAGGACTACGAGCAGTACTTC.

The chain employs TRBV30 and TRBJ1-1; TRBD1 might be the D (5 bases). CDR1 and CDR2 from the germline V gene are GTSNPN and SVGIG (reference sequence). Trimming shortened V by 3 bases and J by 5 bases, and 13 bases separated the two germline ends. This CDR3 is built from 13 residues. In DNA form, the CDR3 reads TGTGCCTGGAGACTGGGGGGGGGAACTGAAGCTTTCTTT. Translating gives CAWRLGGGTEAFF.

The CDR3 reads CASSPRESYEQYF. The CDR3 DNA reads TGTGCCAGCAGTCCACGGGAGTCGTACGAGCAGTACTTC. The chain uses TRBV7-4 and TRBJ2-7, with D possibly matching TRBD2 (6 bases). V was clipped by 6 bases and J by 4 bases, with 13 bases between them. CDR3 length: 13 residues. The germline V gene has CDR1 SGHVT and CDR2 SQSDAQ.

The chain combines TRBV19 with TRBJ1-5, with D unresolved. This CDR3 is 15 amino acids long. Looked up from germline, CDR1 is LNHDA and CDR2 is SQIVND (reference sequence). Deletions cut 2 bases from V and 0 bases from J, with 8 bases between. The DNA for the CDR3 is TGTGCCAGTAGTATAATCCAGGTTAGCAATCAGCCCCAGCATTTT. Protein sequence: CASSIIQVSNQPQHF.

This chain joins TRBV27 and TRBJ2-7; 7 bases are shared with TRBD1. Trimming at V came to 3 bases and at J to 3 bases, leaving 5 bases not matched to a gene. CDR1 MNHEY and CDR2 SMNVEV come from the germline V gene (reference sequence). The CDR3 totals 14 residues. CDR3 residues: CASSLTGNVYEQYF. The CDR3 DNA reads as TGTGCCAGCAGTTTGACAGGGAACGTCTACGAGCAGTACTTC.

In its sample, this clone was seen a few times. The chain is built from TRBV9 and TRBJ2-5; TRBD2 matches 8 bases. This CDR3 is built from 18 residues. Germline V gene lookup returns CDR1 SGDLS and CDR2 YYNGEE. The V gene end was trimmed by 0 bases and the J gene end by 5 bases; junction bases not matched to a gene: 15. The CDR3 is CASSVGGRIAGTRETQYF. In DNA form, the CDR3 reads TGTGCCAGCAGCGTAGGAGGGAGAATAGCGGGGACGAGGGAGACCCAGTACTTC. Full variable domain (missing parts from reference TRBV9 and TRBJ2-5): DSGVTQTPKHLITATGQRVTLRCSPRSGDLSVYWYQQSLDQGLQFLIQYYNGEERAKGNILERFSAQQFPDLHSELNLSSLELGDSALYFCASSVGGRIAGTRETQYFGPGTRLLVL.

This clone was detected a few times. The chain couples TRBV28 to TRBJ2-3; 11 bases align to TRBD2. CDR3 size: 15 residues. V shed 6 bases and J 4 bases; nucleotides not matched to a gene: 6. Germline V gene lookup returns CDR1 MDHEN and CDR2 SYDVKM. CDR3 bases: TGTGCCAGCAGCAGGACTAGCGGGCTAGCAGATACGCAGTATTTT. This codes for CASSRTSGLADTQYF.

The CDR3 nucleotides read TGTGCCAGTAAGGGGGGGGGCGAGCAGTACTTC. This translates into CASKGGGEQYF. The chain uses TRBV25-1 and TRBJ2-7, with D possibly being TRBD2 (7 bases). This CDR3 has 11 residues. Germline assignment: CDR1 MGHDK and CDR2 SYGVNS. The ends were cut back, 9 bases at V and 6 bases at J, with 12 bases in the middle.

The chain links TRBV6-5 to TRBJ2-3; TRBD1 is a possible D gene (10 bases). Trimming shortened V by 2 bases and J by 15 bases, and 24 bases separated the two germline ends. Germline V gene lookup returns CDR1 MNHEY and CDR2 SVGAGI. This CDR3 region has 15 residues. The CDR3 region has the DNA TGTGCCAGCAGTTACGAGACAGGGGGCCTAGCGGGGCTATATTTT. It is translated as CASSYETGGLAGLYF.

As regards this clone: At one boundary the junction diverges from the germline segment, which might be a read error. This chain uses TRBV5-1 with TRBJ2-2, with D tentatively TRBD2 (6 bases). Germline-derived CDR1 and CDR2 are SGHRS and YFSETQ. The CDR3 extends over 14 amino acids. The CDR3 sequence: CASRGLAGRRGAVF. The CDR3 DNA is TGCGCCAGCCGGGGCCTGGCGGGGCGCCGGGGAGCTGTTTTT.

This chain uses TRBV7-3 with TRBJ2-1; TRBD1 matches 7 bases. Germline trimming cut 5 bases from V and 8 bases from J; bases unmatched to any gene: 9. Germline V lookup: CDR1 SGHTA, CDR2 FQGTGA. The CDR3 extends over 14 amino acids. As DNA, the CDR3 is TGTGCCAGCAGCCCCAGAGGTCAGGGGGATGAGCAGTTCTTC. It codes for CASSPRGQGDEQFF. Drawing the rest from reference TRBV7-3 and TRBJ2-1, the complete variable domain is GAGVSQTPSNKVTEKGKYVELRCDPISGHTALYWYRQSLGQGPEFLIYFQGTGAADDSGLPNDRFFAVRPEGSVSTLKIQRTERGDSAVYLCASSPRGQGDEQFFGPGTRLTVL.

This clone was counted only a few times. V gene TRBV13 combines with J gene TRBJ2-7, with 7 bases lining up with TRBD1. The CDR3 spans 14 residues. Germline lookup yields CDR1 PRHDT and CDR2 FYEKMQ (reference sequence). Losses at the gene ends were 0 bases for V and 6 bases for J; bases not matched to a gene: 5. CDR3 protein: CASSLGRQGREQYF. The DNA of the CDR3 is TGTGCCAGCAGCTTAGGGCGACAGGGCCGCGAGCAGTACTTC.

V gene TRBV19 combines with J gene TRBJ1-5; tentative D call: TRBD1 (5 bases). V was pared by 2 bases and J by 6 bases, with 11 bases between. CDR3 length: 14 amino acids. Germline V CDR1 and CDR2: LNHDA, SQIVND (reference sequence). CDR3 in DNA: TGTGCCAGTAGTATACGGGGGGGTGGTCAGCCCCAGCATTTT. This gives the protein CASSIRGGGQPQHF.

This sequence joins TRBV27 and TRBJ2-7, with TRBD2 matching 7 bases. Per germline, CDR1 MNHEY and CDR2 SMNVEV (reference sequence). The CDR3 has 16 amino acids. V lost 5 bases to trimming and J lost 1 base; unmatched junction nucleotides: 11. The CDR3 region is CASSVGLGPASYEQYF. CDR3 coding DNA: TGTGCCAGCAGTGTCGGACTAGGGCCCGCATCCTACGAGCAGTACTTC.

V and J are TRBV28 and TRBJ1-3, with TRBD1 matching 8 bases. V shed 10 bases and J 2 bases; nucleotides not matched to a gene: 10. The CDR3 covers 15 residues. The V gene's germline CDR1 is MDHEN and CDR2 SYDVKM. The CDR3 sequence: CATLDRVSPGNTIYF. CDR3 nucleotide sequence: TGTGCCACCTTGGACAGGGTTTCGCCTGGAAACACCATATATTTT.

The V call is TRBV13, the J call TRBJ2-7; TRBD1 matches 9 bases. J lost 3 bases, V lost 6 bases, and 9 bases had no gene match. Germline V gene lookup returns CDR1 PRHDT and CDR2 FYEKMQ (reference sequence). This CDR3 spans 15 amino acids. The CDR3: CASSPRDRDYYEQYF. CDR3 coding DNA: TGTGCCAGCAGTCCCCGGGACAGGGACTACTACGAGCAGTACTTC.